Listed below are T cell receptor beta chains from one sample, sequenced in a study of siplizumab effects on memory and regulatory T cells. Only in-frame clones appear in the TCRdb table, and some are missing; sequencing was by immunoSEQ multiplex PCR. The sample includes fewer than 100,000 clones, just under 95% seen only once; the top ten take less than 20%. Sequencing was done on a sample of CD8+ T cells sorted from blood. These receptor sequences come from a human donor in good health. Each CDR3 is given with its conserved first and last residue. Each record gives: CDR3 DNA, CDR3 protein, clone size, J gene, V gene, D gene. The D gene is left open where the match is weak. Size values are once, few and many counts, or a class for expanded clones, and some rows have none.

CDR3nt: TGTGCCAGTAAGGCACAGGGGGCCTCTGGCTACACCTTC
CDR3aa: CASKAQGASGYTF
abundance: NA
j_gene: TRBJ1-2
v_gene: TRBV19
d_gene: TRBD1

CDR3nt: TGTGCCAGCAGCCCCCTCGGCTATTTCGGGCAGTTCTTC
CDR3aa: CASSPLGYFGQFF
abundance: once
j_gene: TRBJ2-1
v_gene: TRBV14
d_gene: NA

CDR3nt: TGCGCCAGCAGAGGTACCGGGACTAGGACCGACTACGAGCAGTACTTC
CDR3aa: CASRGTGTRTDYEQYF
abundance: NA
j_gene: TRBJ2-7
v_gene: TRBV5-1
d_gene: TRBD2

CDR3nt: TGTGCCAGCAGCTCAAACCACGAGCAGTACTTC
CDR3aa: CASSSNHEQYF
abundance: NA
j_gene: TRBJ2-7
v_gene: TRBV7-9
d_gene: NA

CDR3nt: TGCGCCAGCAGCCCTTCTTCGGCTCTCGGGGACACCGGGGAGCTGTTTTTT
CDR3aa: CASSPSSALGDTGELFF
abundance: NA
j_gene: TRBJ2-2
v_gene: TRBV4-1
d_gene: NA

CDR3nt: TGCACCAGCAGCCCCACCACAGGGAGGCCCAGCAATCAGCCCCAGCATTTT
CDR3aa: CTSSPTTGRPSNQPQHF
abundance: NA
j_gene: TRBJ1-5
v_gene: TRBV1
d_gene: NA

CDR3nt: TGTGCCAGCAGTGCCACCGGGACAGTCATAAATGGCTACACCTTC
CDR3aa: CASSATGTVINGYTF
abundance: once
j_gene: TRBJ1-2
v_gene: TRBV25-1
d_gene: TRBD1

CDR3nt: TGTGCCAGCAGCTTAGATGCACGCTCTTACGAGCAGTACTTC
CDR3aa: CASSLDARSYEQYF
abundance: NA
j_gene: TRBJ2-7
v_gene: TRBV7-9
d_gene: NA

CDR3nt: TGTGCCAGCAGTGAGGGACTAGCGCTGACCTACGAGCAGTACTTC
CDR3aa: CASSEGLALTYEQYF
abundance: NA
j_gene: TRBJ2-7
v_gene: TRBV2
d_gene: TRBD2

CDR3nt: TGCAGCGTTGAGACCTCGGGGACTGAAGCTTTCTTT
CDR3aa: CSVETSGTEAFF
abundance: NA
j_gene: TRBJ1-1
v_gene: TRBV29-1
d_gene: NA

CDR3nt: TGTGCCAGCTCACCAGGGAGCAACAATGAGCAGTTCTTC
CDR3aa: CASSPGSNNEQFF
abundance: NA
j_gene: TRBJ2-1
v_gene: TRBV18
d_gene: NA

CDR3nt: TGTGCCAGCAGTGAAGCGCTTCCTCTAGCGGGCGCCTACGAGCAGTACTTC
CDR3aa: CASSEALPLAGAYEQYF
abundance: NA
j_gene: TRBJ2-7
v_gene: TRBV2
d_gene: TRBD2

CDR3nt: TGTGCCAGCAGTTACGATTCTGCCGGTTTCAATCAGCCCCAGCATTTT
CDR3aa: CASSYDSAGFNQPQHF
abundance: NA
j_gene: TRBJ1-5
v_gene: TRBV6-6
d_gene: NA

CDR3nt: TGTGCCAGTAGTATATTTTCCCCGACTAGGATGGATGAGCAGTTCTTC
CDR3aa: CASSIFSPTRMDEQFF
abundance: NA
j_gene: TRBJ2-1
v_gene: TRBV19
d_gene: NA

CDR3nt: TGTGCCAGCAGCTTTTCAACAGATACGCAGTATTTT
CDR3aa: CASSFSTDTQYF
abundance: NA
j_gene: TRBJ2-3
v_gene: TRBV5-8
d_gene: NA

CDR3nt: TGTGCCAGCAGCTTAGGGACAGGTTCCTACGAGCAGTACTTC
CDR3aa: CASSLGTGSYEQYF
abundance: NA
j_gene: TRBJ2-7
v_gene: TRBV7-6
d_gene: TRBD1

CDR3nt: TGTGCCAGCAGTCCTTTTCGAGTCGCCACTCTCGAGCAGTACTTC
CDR3aa: CASSPFRVATLEQYF
abundance: NA
j_gene: TRBJ2-7
v_gene: TRBV28
d_gene: NA

CDR3nt: TGTGCCAGCAGTGTCTCGCGGGGAACCTCCTACGAGCAGTACTTC
CDR3aa: CASSVSRGTSYEQYF
abundance: NA
j_gene: TRBJ2-7
v_gene: TRBV2
d_gene: NA

CDR3nt: TGTGCCAGCAGCTGGACTAGCGGAAATTACGAGCAGTACTTC
CDR3aa: CASSWTSGNYEQYF
abundance: NA
j_gene: TRBJ2-7
v_gene: TRBV6-6
d_gene: TRBD2

CDR3nt: TGTGCCAGCAGCCCCGAGCAGTGGGGAAAACACGGGGAGCTGTTTTTT
CDR3aa: CASSPEQWGKHGELFF
abundance: NA
j_gene: TRBJ2-2
v_gene: TRBV7-6
d_gene: NA

CDR3nt: TGTGCCAGTAGTACCAAACGCCCCTCCCGGGACAGCAAAGAGACCCAGTACTTC
CDR3aa: CASSTKRPSRDSKETQYF
abundance: NA
j_gene: TRBJ2-5
v_gene: TRBV19
d_gene: TRBD1

CDR3nt: TGTGCCAGCAGTGAAAAGGGGGCGGGAGACCCCTACAATGAGCAGTTCTTC
CDR3aa: CASSEKGAGDPYNEQFF
abundance: NA
j_gene: TRBJ2-1
v_gene: TRBV2
d_gene: NA

CDR3nt: TGTGCCAGCAGCTTTTCAGGGAACTCCTACGAGCAGTACTTC
CDR3aa: CASSFSGNSYEQYF
abundance: NA
j_gene: TRBJ2-7
v_gene: TRBV7-3
d_gene: NA

CDR3nt: TGCACCACTAAAACAGGACCTAGCACTGAAGCTTTCTTT
CDR3aa: CTTKTGPSTEAFF
abundance: once
j_gene: TRBJ1-1
v_gene: TRBV1
d_gene: NA

CDR3nt: TGTGCCAGCAGTTACTCGGGAGGGAATACCTACGAGCAGTACTTC
CDR3aa: CASSYSGGNTYEQYF
abundance: NA
j_gene: TRBJ2-7
v_gene: TRBV6-5
d_gene: TRBD2

CDR3nt: TGTGCCAGCAGTTACTCAGACAGGGGGCTCGAGCAGTACTTC
CDR3aa: CASSYSDRGLEQYF
abundance: NA
j_gene: TRBJ2-7
v_gene: TRBV6-7
d_gene: TRBD1

CDR3nt: TGTGCCAGCAGCCCCTATCCCTCTAGCGGGAGCACAGATACGCAGTATTTT
CDR3aa: CASSPYPSSGSTDTQYF
abundance: NA
j_gene: TRBJ2-3
v_gene: TRBV13
d_gene: TRBD2

CDR3nt: TGTGCCAGCAGCCCCGGCGGGGGTAGCACAGATACGCAGTATTTT
CDR3aa: CASSPGGGSTDTQYF
abundance: NA
j_gene: TRBJ2-3
v_gene: TRBV13
d_gene: TRBD2

CDR3nt: TGTGCCAGCTCCCTCAGGGGGGGGGTACCCTACGAGCAGTACTTC
CDR3aa: CASSLRGGVPYEQYF
abundance: NA
j_gene: TRBJ2-7
v_gene: TRBV27
d_gene: NA

CDR3nt: TGTGCCAGCAGTCCCGGGACAGGGGGCAGTAAACTGTTTTTT
CDR3aa: CASSPGTGGSKLFF
abundance: NA
j_gene: TRBJ1-4
v_gene: TRBV27
d_gene: TRBD1

CDR3nt: TGCGCCAGCAGTGTTTGGACAGGGGATCAGCCCCAGCATTTT
CDR3aa: CASSVWTGDQPQHF
abundance: NA
j_gene: TRBJ1-5
v_gene: TRBV4-1
d_gene: TRBD1

CDR3nt: TGTGCCAGCAGTCCCCAGGGAAGAACCAATCAGCCCCAGCATTTT
CDR3aa: CASSPQGRTNQPQHF
abundance: NA
j_gene: TRBJ1-5
v_gene: TRBV27
d_gene: NA

CDR3nt: TGTGCCAGCAGCTTAGTGGCCAAAGGGGCAGAGACCCAGTACTTC
CDR3aa: CASSLVAKGAETQYF
abundance: NA
j_gene: TRBJ2-5
v_gene: TRBV7-9
d_gene: NA

CDR3nt: TGCGCCAGCAGCCAATCAAGACGGGACGAGCAGTACTTC
CDR3aa: CASSQSRRDEQYF
abundance: NA
j_gene: TRBJ2-7
v_gene: TRBV4-1
d_gene: NA

CDR3nt: TGTGCCAGCAGCCCCTACAGGGGGCACTACGAGCAGTACTTC
CDR3aa: CASSPYRGHYEQYF
abundance: NA
j_gene: TRBJ2-7
v_gene: TRBV5-4
d_gene: TRBD1

CDR3nt: TGTGCCAGCAGCAAGTACGGGCGGGACTGGTCCTACGAGCAGTACTTC
CDR3aa: CASSKYGRDWSYEQYF
abundance: once
j_gene: TRBJ2-7
v_gene: TRBV21-1
d_gene: NA

CDR3nt: TGCAGCGTTGTCGGCGACAACCCGCAGTATTTT
CDR3aa: CSVVGDNPQYF
abundance: NA
j_gene: TRBJ2-3
v_gene: TRBV29-1
d_gene: NA

CDR3nt: TGTGCCAGTAGTATGACCGCTGGATCATACGAGCAGTACTTC
CDR3aa: CASSMTAGSYEQYF
abundance: NA
j_gene: TRBJ2-7
v_gene: TRBV19
d_gene: NA

CDR3nt: TGCGCCAGCAGCCAAGAGGAAGGGGGCCGACAGCCCCAGCATTTT
CDR3aa: CASSQEEGGRQPQHF
abundance: few
j_gene: TRBJ1-5
v_gene: TRBV4-1
d_gene: TRBD1